A selection of T cell receptor beta chains follows, all from one sample in a study of blood T cells in healthy people across ages. MiXCR was run by TCRdb on the 5' RACE reads, yielding one entry per CDR3 protein. The profile shows around 1.7 million distinct CDR3 sequences, 28% of them singletons. Sequenced material: blood. These receptors all stem from a young woman in good health. CDR3s include the opening cysteine and the closing phenylalanine or tryptophan. D genes are given only for firm matches. Rows give clone size only sometimes, using once, few, many, or a class for an expanded clone.

clone size | CDR3 length | J gene | D gene | V gene | CDR3 DNA | CDR3 protein
few | 13 | TRBJ2-2 | . | TRBV24-1 | TGTGCCACCAGTGCCTTCAACACCGGGGAGCTGTTTTTT | CATSAFNTGELFF
. | 11 | TRBJ1-1 | . | TRBV25-1 | TGTGCCGGCAGTGAAGGGGTTGAAGCTTTCTTT | CAGSEGVEAFF
. | 13 | TRBJ2-7 | . | TRBV28 | TGTGCCAGCTGCCGGGCGATCGATGACGAGCAGTACTTC | CASCRAIDDEQYF
many | 13 | TRBJ2-3 | . | TRBV29-1 | TGCAGCGTTGTTCTGGGAGGCACAGATACGCAGTATTTT | CSVVLGGTDTQYF
. | 14 | TRBJ1-6 | . | TRBV5-1 | TGCGCCAGCAGCTTGCCTGGACCTGGGACACCCCTCCACTTT | CASSLPGPGTPLHF
few | 15 | TRBJ1-2 | TRBD1 | TRBV7-9 | TGTGCCAGCAGCCCGTTATCCTCCACAGGGGATGGCTACACCTTC | CASSPLSSTGDGYTF
. | 14 | TRBJ1-2 | . | TRBV7-9 | TGTGCCAGCAGCGACGCGGGCCAACCCACTGGCTACACCTTC | CASSDAGQPTGYTF
few | 16 | TRBJ2-5 | TRBD2 | TRBV5-1 | TGCGCCAGCAGCTTGGCCAGTTCAGCGGGAGCAGAGACCCAGTACTTC | CASSLASSAGAETQYF
few | 14 | TRBJ2-5 | TRBD2 | TRBV12-3/TRBV12-4 | TGTGCCAGCAGTATCCGGGACTATCAAGAGACCCAGTACTTC | CASSIRDYQETQYF
few | 15 | TRBJ1-2 | . | TRBV6-5 | TGTGCCGGCGAGGTTACAGGGCGTCATTCCTATGGCTACACCTTC | CAGEVTGRHSYGYTF
. | 13 | TRBJ1-1 | . | TRBV5-1 | TGCGCCAGCAGCTTGTTGGGACCAAGTGAAGCTTTCTTT | CASSLLGPSEAFF
many | 15 | TRBJ2-5 | . | TRBV20-1 | TGCAGTGCTAGTCCCCGGGACATTCTTCCAGAGACCCAGTACTTC | CSASPRDILPETQYF
. | 13 | TRBJ2-7 | . | TRBV28 | TGTGCCAGCAGTCCGAGGATCAGCTACGAGCAGCACTTC | CASSPRISYEQHF
. | 14 | TRBJ1-2 | . | TRBV9 | TGTGCCAGCGGCGCAGGACAGCCGCTATATGGCTACACCTTC | CASGAGQPLYGYTF
many | 17 | TRBJ2-4 | . | TRBV3-1 | TGTGCCAGCAGCCCCTCAGGGTGGGGACTAGCCAAAAACATTCAGTACTTC | CASSPSGWGLAKNIQYF
. | 15 | TRBJ2-3 | . | TRBV9 | TGTGCCAGCAGCGTAGCTGGGGGGCCCACAGATACGCAGTATTTT | CASSVAGGPTDTQYF
many | 15 | TRBJ2-5 | . | TRBV5-1 | TGCGCCAGCAGCTTGGAGCAGGGTCCGGGTGAGACCCAGTACTTC | CASSLEQGPGETQYF
. | 14 | TRBJ1-2 | . | TRBV5-1 | TGCGCCAGCAGCGATGACGGACTGATCTATGGCTACACCTTC | CASSDDGLIYGYTF
. | 12 | TRBJ2-1 | TRBD2 | TRBV27 | TGTGCCGGTTCGGGGGGATTCAATGAGCAGTTCTTC | CAGSGGFNEQFF
. | 16 | TRBJ2-5 | . | TRBV5-6 | TGTGCCAGCAGCTTTGGGACCGGGACGACGGAAGAGACCCAGTACTTC | CASSFGTGTTEETQYF